This T cell receptor beta chain was sequenced during a study of CD8 T cells in ankylosing spondylitis. This clonotype was counted only a few times. Its target is unknown. One entry per CDR3 protein, called by TCRdb with MiXCR from the 5' RACE reads. The repertoire includes 200,000 to 250,000 distinct CDR3 sequences, about 10% of them detected once, and 6.8% sits in the top ten. Findings and limits, study-wide: Characteristic, it appeared, of ankylosing spondylitis blood was a TCR beta motif of eight highly homologous variants.

Germline CDR1 is SEHNR and CDR2 is FQNEAQ (reference sequence). The CDR3 is made up of 16 amino acids. Trimming took 3 bases from V and 5 from J, leaving 19 bases between them. Sequences were obtained from blood, either unsorted or a sorted T cell fraction (not recorded which). This clonotype was sampled from a male donor with ankylosing spondylitis or in good health (not recorded which). The chain recombines TRBV7-9 with TRBJ2-5, with D unresolved. The CDR3 DNA is TGTGCCAGCAGCTTCCTGACTGGTCAAGGCAAGGAGACCCAGTACTTC. Amino acids: CASSFLTGQGKETQYF.